This T cell receptor beta chain is drawn from a study of early T cells in non-severe SARS-CoV-2 infection. A single record per CDR3 protein comes from TCRdb applying MiXCR to the 5' RACE reads. The table has 85,000 to 120,000 distinct CDR3 sequences, 10% to 15% seen once. The J segment lost 3 bases and the V segment lost 8 bases, leaving 9 bases of the junction unmatched. The CDR3 has 14 residues. Per germline, CDR1 ENHRY and CDR2 SYGVKD. This clonotype appeared many times. The sequencing sample was made of whole blood. This chain joins TRBV10-3 and TRBJ1-2; 7 nucleotides line up with TRBD1. The TCR was taken from an adult who was a healthcare worker with PCR-confirmed SARS-CoV-2 infection or an uninfected control (not recorded which). In nucleotides, the CDR3 is TGTGCCATCGCCACGACAGGGAGGGACTATGGCTACACCTTC. Amino acid sequence: CAIATTGRDYGYTF.